One and the same sample provided the 8 T cell receptor beta chains below, sequenced in a study of T cell responses to AZD1222 COVID-19 vaccine (dated by TCRdb to about 2021). The library relied on the immunoSEQ multiplex PCR assay. Drawn from immuneACCESS, this table holds only the in-frame rearrangements with V and J called that TCRdb kept. Clones are partly lost; checked studies trace under half to an unresolved V gene and leave the rest unexplained. For this sample the table gives 150,000 to 200,000 clones, of which more than 80% were detected only once. Approximately 3.9% of the sample is taken by the ten largest. The sample's time point label, decoded: baseline before first vaccination. The sample in question was peripheral blood, obtained on day 0 of AZD1222 vaccination. The receptors shown here come from an adult in good health.

The chain recombines TRBV7-8 with TRBJ1-1; no clear D gene. V lost 2 bases and J 1 base, leaving 11 bases between the germline ends. This CDR3 comprises 15 residues. The germline gives CDR1 SGHVS, CDR2 FQNEAQ. The CDR3 sequence: CASSLNSDTNTEAFF. The CDR3 nucleotides read TGTGCCAGCAGCTTAAATTCCGACACGAACACTGAAGCTTTCTTT.

This clone has a single count. The chain recombines TRBV6-5 with TRBJ2-7; either TRBD1 or TRBD2 may supply D (6 bases each). Germline V lookup: CDR1 MNHEY, CDR2 SVGAGI. The germline V and J ends were trimmed by 8 bases and 10 bases, with 12 bases remaining between them. This CDR3 spans 10 amino acids. CDR3 region: CASGRGAQYF. The CDR3 region has the DNA TGTGCCAGCGGTAGGGGGGCCCAGTACTTC.

The chain has TRBV7-9 and TRBJ1-2, with D perhaps matching TRBD1 (6 bases). The V gene lost 2 bases and the J gene lost 8 bases, with 9 bases spanning the gap. Germline V gene sequence: CDR1 SEHNR, CDR2 FQNEAQ (reference sequence). The CDR3 has 12 amino acids. CDR3 coding DNA: TGTGCCAGCAGCTTAAGGGGGGACGGCTACACCTTC. Protein product: CASSLRGDGYTF.

This clone appeared a few times. Other DNA sequences in the sample encode the same CDR3. V is TRBV19 and J is TRBJ1-1, with D perhaps matching TRBD1 (6 bases). The CDR3 contains 14 residues. The ends were cut back, 5 bases at V and 0 bases at J, with 10 bases in the middle. Germline lookup yields CDR1 LNHDA and CDR2 SQIVND (reference sequence). For the CDR3, the DNA is TGTGCCAGTAGTCGTGGACAGTTGAACACTGAAGCTTTCTTT. This gives the protein CASSRGQLNTEAFF.

The chain couples TRBV3-1 (or the pseudogene TRBV3-2) to TRBJ2-1; D is ambiguous. The CDR3 sequence is 17 residues long. V was pared by 1 base and J by 1 base, with 14 bases between. Germline V gene lookup returns CDR1 LGHDT and CDR2 YNNKEL (reference sequence). The CDR3: CASSQVSSLGSYNEQFF. The CDR3 nucleotides are TGTGCCAGCAGCCAAGTTTCCAGCTTAGGGTCCTACAATGAGCAGTTCTTC.

The chain uses TRBV7-8 and TRBJ2-3, with D uncertain. This CDR3 is 11 amino acids long. CDR1 is SGHVS and CDR2 is FQNEAQ in the germline V gene. V lost 0 bases, J lost 5 bases, and 0 bases lay in between. In DNA, the CDR3 is TGTGCCAGCAGCTTAGCAGATACGCAGTATTTT. This sequence encodes CASSLADTQYF.

V is TRBV3-1 (or the pseudogene TRBV3-2) and J is TRBJ2-1; 7 bases line up with TRBD2. This CDR3 comprises 15 residues. The J segment lost 5 bases and the V segment lost 0 bases, leaving 4 bases of the junction unmatched. CDR1 and CDR2 from the germline V gene are LGHDT and YNNKEL (reference sequence). CDR3 protein: CASSQEALADNEQFF. The CDR3 DNA reads as TGTGCCAGCAGCCAAGAGGCCCTAGCGGACAATGAGCAGTTCTTC.

The chain employs TRBV6-2 or TRBV6-3 and TRBJ1-1; no firm D call. The CDR3 sequence is 13 residues long. V lost 0 bases and J lost 7, with 9 bases in between. Germline CDR1 MNHEY, CDR2 SVGEGT. CDR3 nucleotides: TGTGCCAGCAGTTACTCGTGGCCAGTTGAAGCTTTCTTT. It yields the protein CASSYSWPVEAFF.